The clone carrying this TCR beta chain was picked up many times. Its antigen remains unknown. Investigators amplified TCR beta CDR3 regions from RNA transcripts. Second-round multiplex PCR came after first-round RT-PCR with HTBI primers. TCRdb reanalysed the multiplex PCR reads using MiXCR and keeps one entry per CDR3 protein. The sample has 350,000 to 400,000 distinct CDR3 sequences; 15% are singletons. The data derive from a study of Graves' ophthalmopathy and Graves' hyperthyroidism. No ophthalmopathy within 18 months of follow-up signified stable hyperthyroidism. Establishment of the diagnosis relied upon clinical symptoms, serum thyroxine, TRAb, thyroid ultrasound and orbital computed tomography. PBMCs were obtained from roughly 10 ml of fresh peripheral blood. Study-wide results and limits: The majority of expanded thyroid clonotypes above 0.001 frequency also occurred in blood.

The sequence was collected from a woman aged 18 to 35 with stable Graves' hyperthyroidism. Sequencing used peripheral blood.

CDR3 residues: CASSIPPNTEAFF. The CDR3 bases are TGTGCCAGTAGTATTCCGCCGAACACTGAAGCTTTCTTT. The chain employs TRBV19 and TRBJ1-1; D is unclear. Per the germline V gene, CDR1 is LNHDA and CDR2 is SQIVND (reference sequence). Deletions cut 3 bases from V and 1 base from J, with 6 bases between. This CDR3 is built from 13 residues. Filled out from reference TRBV19 and TRBJ1-1, the complete variable domain reads DGGITQSPKYLFRKEGQNVTLSCEQNLNHDAMYWYRQDPGQGLRLIYYSQIVNDFQKGDIAEGYSVSREKKESFPLTVTSAQKNPTAFYLCASSIPPNTEAFFGQGTRLTVV.